One and the same sample provided the 28 T cell receptor beta chains below, sequenced in a study of post-analysis software for immune sequencing data. Overall study findings and caveats: Patients showed TRBV5-6, TRBV5-1 and TRBV20-1 among five TRBV segments more frequent than in controls.

These receptors are not linked to any known antigen. Unique molecular identifiers were carried by the TCR beta cDNA libraries. TCRdb reprocessed the PCR reads with MiXCR, giving one entry per CDR3 protein. The table has around 700,000 distinct CDR3 sequences, about 60% seen once. The sample comprised blood. The receptor set was obtained from a girl aged 2 to 10 with multiple sclerosis.

The rearrangement links TRBV12-3 or TRBV12-4 to TRBJ2-3; 12 nucleotides match TRBD2. V lost 5 bases to trimming and J lost 4 bases; unmatched junction nucleotides: 10. The CDR3 consists of 17 residues. The CDR3 here is CASSGLAGTNTPDTQYF. In DNA, the CDR3 is TGTGCCAGCAGTGGACTAGCGGGGACTAACACACCAGATACGCAGTATTTT.

This clonotype was observed a handful of times. This chain uses TRBV11-2 with TRBJ1-2, with D perhaps matching TRBD1 (5 bases). Looked up from germline, CDR1 is SGHAT and CDR2 is FQNNGV. V lost 4 bases to trimming and J lost 6 bases, with 15 bases between them. The CDR3 is 14 amino acids. In DNA, the CDR3 is TGTGCCAGCAGCTACGACGTCAGGGATCATGGCTACACCTTC. This gives the protein CASSYDVRDHGYTF.

The chain joins TRBV3-1 to TRBJ2-1, with D possibly TRBD2 on 6 matching bases. The CDR3 is 17 residues long. Germline V gives CDR1 LGHDT, CDR2 YNNKEL (reference sequence). V lost 0 bases to trimming and J lost 13 bases, with 25 bases between them. In DNA form, the CDR3 reads TGTGCCAGCAGCCAAGACGCCCCGACTAGGATCCAAGAGACCCAGTTCTTC. Encoded protein: CASSQDAPTRIQETQFF.

V usage is TRBV7-9 and J usage is TRBJ1-2; 9 bases line up with TRBD1. Trimming at V came to 2 bases and at J to 3 bases, leaving 7 bases not matched to a gene. Germline loops: CDR1 SEHNR, CDR2 FQNEAQ (reference sequence). The length of the CDR3 is 16 residues. The CDR3 region has the DNA TGTGCCAGCAGCTTAAGTGGGACAGGGAGGGACTATGGCTACACCTTC. Translation: CASSLSGTGRDYGYTF.

The V and J genes are TRBV20-1 and TRBJ2-1; D is perhaps TRBD1 or TRBD2 (5 bases each). V gave up 4 bases and J gave up 10 bases, with 11 bases separating them. This CDR3 region has 11 residues. CDR1 and CDR2 (germline): DFQATT, SNEGSKA (reference sequence). The CDR3 sequence: CSATGAYEQFF. CDR3 coding DNA: TGCAGTGCTACCGGGGCTTACGAGCAGTTCTTC.

The chain recombines TRBV4-3 with TRBJ2-1, with 12 positions matching TRBD2. Germline V gene sequence: CDR1 LGHNA, CDR2 YSLEER. The V gene end was trimmed by 4 bases and the J gene end by 6 bases; junction bases not matched to a gene: 13. The CDR3 extends over 18 amino acids. The CDR3 is CASSLQSLAGGAPNEQFF. The CDR3, as DNA: TGCGCCAGCAGCCTCCAATCACTAGCGGGGGGCGCCCCCAATGAGCAGTTCTTC.

V gene TRBV5-1 combines with J gene TRBJ1-2, with TRBD1 matching 7 bases. The CDR3 spans 15 residues. Looked up from germline, CDR1 is SGHRS and CDR2 is YFSETQ. The J segment lost 5 bases and the V segment lost 6 bases, leaving 13 bases of the junction unmatched. This chain's CDR3 is CASTRTGSRGYGYTF. In DNA form, the CDR3 reads TGCGCCAGCACCAGAACGGGATCCAGGGGGTATGGCTACACCTTC.

This clonotype was detected only a few times. The V gene is TRBV20-1, the J gene TRBJ2-5, with D unclear. This CDR3 is 13 amino acids long. The germline V and J ends were trimmed by 0 bases and 0 bases, with 5 bases remaining between them. Germline values: CDR1 DFQATT, CDR2 SNEGSKA (reference sequence). For the CDR3, the DNA is TGCAGTGCTAGAGACGGATACCAAGAGACCCAGTACTTC. Amino acids: CSARDGYQETQYF.

This chain links TRBV2 with TRBJ2-3; 12 positions match TRBD2. This CDR3 is built from 17 residues. Trimming removed 4 bases from V and 2 bases from J; junction bases left unmatched: 7. Germline V gene data show CDR1 as SNHLY and CDR2 as FYNNEI. Written as DNA, the CDR3 is TGTGCCAGCAGTGCGGAACCTAGCGGGGGGGTCACAGATACGCAGTATTTT. This translates into CASSAEPSGGVTDTQYF.

CDR3 protein: CSVELRLGSYEQYF. The CDR3 DNA sequence: TGCAGCGTCGAACTCCGACTAGGGTCCTACGAGCAGTACTTC. The chain uses TRBV29-1 and TRBJ2-7, with TRBD2 as a possible D gene (6 bases). CDR3 size: 14 residues. The germline gives CDR1 SQVTM, CDR2 ANQGSEA. V lost 6 bases and J lost 1, with 16 bases in between.

The J gene is TRBJ2-3, the V gene TRBV4-2; no firm D call. The CDR3 is 16 residues long. In germline, CDR1 is LGHNA, CDR2 YNFKEQ. Trimming left V 0 bases short and J 6 bases short, with 16 bases between. Here the CDR3 reads CASSQDVQSAWDTQYF. The CDR3 coding sequence is TGTGCCAGCAGCCAAGATGTCCAGTCGGCGTGGGATACGCAGTATTTT.

This clonotype showed up just a few times. The J gene is TRBJ1-4, the V gene TRBV7-9; perhaps TRBD1 as D (6 bases). Germline V gene lookup returns CDR1 SEHNR and CDR2 FQNEAQ (reference sequence). Deletions cut 4 bases from V and 4 bases from J, with 10 bases between. The CDR3 covers 14 residues. The CDR3 protein is CASSSGQLNEKLFF. The CDR3 DNA reads as TGTGCCAGCAGCTCCGGACAGCTTAATGAAAAACTGTTTTTT.

The chain recombines TRBV20-1 with TRBJ2-5, with D unclear. Germline V lookup: CDR1 DFQATT, CDR2 SNEGSKA (reference sequence). V gave up 4 bases and J gave up 3 bases, with 9 bases separating them. This CDR3 comprises 12 residues. In DNA form, the CDR3 reads TGCAGTGCTACCCCCTCAAAAGAGACCCAGTACTTC. This codes for CSATPSKETQYF.

This clonotype was detected a few times. An end of the junction does not agree with germline; a read error may underlie this. The chain employs TRBV6-6 and TRBJ2-3; TRBD1 might be the D (5 bases). The germline gives CDR1 MNHNY, CDR2 SVGAGI (reference sequence). The CDR3 totals 12 residues. CDR3: CVSSYPQGTQYF. The CDR3, as DNA: TGTGTCAGCAGTTACCCCCAGGGTACGCAGTATTTT.

The chain uses TRBV9 and TRBJ2-3; 15 positions agree with TRBD2. CDR1 SGDLS and CDR2 YYNGEE come from the germline V gene. This CDR3 region has 16 residues. V trimming: 3 bases; J trimming: 4 bases; junction bases outside the gene matches: 3. CDR3 region: CASSGGLAGGPDTQYF. CDR3 nucleotides: TGTGCCAGCAGCGGCGGACTAGCGGGGGGGCCAGATACGCAGTATTTT. The full variable domain, rest sourced from reference TRBV9 and TRBJ2-3, is DSGVTQTPKHLITATGQRVTLRCSPRSGDLSVYWYQQSLDQGLQFLIQYYNGEERAKGNILERFSAQQFPDLHSELNLSSLELGDSALYFCASSGGLAGGPDTQYFGPGTRLTVL.

The rearrangement links TRBV20-1 to TRBJ2-5; 13 bases are a match to TRBD2. Germline V CDR1 and CDR2: DFQATT, SNEGSKA (reference sequence). V shed 0 bases, J shed 5 bases, and the junction held 3 bases outside the gene matches. This CDR3 region has 15 residues. CDR3 DNA sequence: TGCAGTGCTAGAGATAAGACTAGCGGGGGGGAGACCCAGTACTTC. It specifies CSARDKTSGGETQYF.

The V gene is TRBV19, the J gene TRBJ2-1, with TRBD2 matching over 9 bases. CDR3 length equals 16 residues. V shed 3 bases and J 4 bases; nucleotides not matched to a gene: 7. CDR1 LNHDA and CDR2 SQIVND come from the germline V gene (reference sequence). CDR3 loop: CASSIAAGGKYNEQFF. The CDR3 DNA follows: TGTGCCAGTAGTATCGCCGCGGGGGGGAAGTACAATGAGCAGTTCTTC.

This clonotype was picked up one time. This chain uses TRBV28 with TRBJ2-5; TRBD1 matches at 7 bases. The J call may be faulty, since TRBJ2-7 better matches the DNA end. The CDR3 has 13 residues. CDR1 and CDR2 (germline): MDHEN, SYDVKM. Written as DNA, the CDR3 is TGTGCCAGCAGCATCGACAGGGTCTCCGAGCAGTACTTC. The encoded protein is CASSIDRVSEQYF.

V is TRBV20-1 and J is TRBJ2-4; TRBD2 matches at 8 bases. There are 14 residues in the CDR3. Germline lookup yields CDR1 DFQATT and CDR2 SNEGSKA (reference sequence). Germline trimming cut 6 bases from V and 6 bases from J; bases unmatched to any gene: 10. The CDR3 loop reads CSAHSGGNGNIQYF. CDR3 DNA: TGCAGTGCCCACTCGGGAGGGAATGGAAACATTCAGTACTTC.

The chain couples TRBV12-3 or TRBV12-4 to TRBJ2-4; D is possibly TRBD1 or TRBD2 (5 bases each). The DNA matches TRBJ2-7 better at its end, which makes the J call doubtful. The CDR3 extends over 15 amino acids. CDR3 residues: CASSQGRRVPYEQYF. CDR3 sequence (DNA): TGTGCCAGCAGTCAGGGTCGGCGGGTTCCCTACGAGCAGTACTTC.

A few counts support this clonotype. This may be a read error, as it is one base from a much larger clone. The rearrangement joins TRBV12-3 or TRBV12-4 to TRBJ2-1; either TRBD1 or TRBD2 may fit D (5 bases each). This CDR3 region has 13 residues. Trimming took off 6 bases at V and 8 bases at J, with 14 bases between the two ends. DNA for the CDR3: TGTGCCAGCAGGTCGGGACCGGTGGATGAGCAGTTCTTC. Protein product: CASRSGPVDEQFF.

The CDR3 nucleotides read TGTGCCAGCAGCAAGAGGCGGGGGATCTTCGCGGATACGCAGTATTTT. It yields the protein CASSKRRGIFADTQYF. The J gene is TRBJ2-3, the V gene TRBV21-1; the listed D gene, TRBD1, was not tested against the DNA. TRBV21-1 is classified as a pseudogene. The CDR3 length is 16 residues.

This chain uses TRBV7-2 with TRBJ1-2; no firm D call. With 4 bases removed from V and 7 bases from J, the gap between germline ends came to 13 bases. The CDR3 spans 13 residues. Germline loops: CDR1 SGHTA, CDR2 FQGNSA. The CDR3 coding sequence is TGTGCCAGCAGCTCAGTTGTAAGTGCTGGCTACACCTTC. Translated: CASSSVVSAGYTF. The complete variable domain, with remaining parts taken from reference TRBV7-2 and TRBJ1-2, reads GAGVSQSPSNKVTEKGKDVELRCDPISGHTALYWYRQSLGQGLEFLIYFQGNSAPDKSGLPSDRFSAERTGGSVSTLTIQRTQQEDSAVYLCASSSVVSAGYTFGSGTRLTVV.

The J gene is TRBJ2-5, the V gene TRBV29-1, with 8 nucleotides matching TRBD2. Looked up from germline, CDR1 is SQVTM and CDR2 is ANQGSEA. V shed 2 bases, J shed 11 bases, and the junction held 10 bases outside the gene matches. This CDR3 has 13 residues. The CDR3 coding sequence is TGCAGCGTTGAATGGCCGGGGGAGCGGGAGCAGTACTTC. Its protein is CSVEWPGEREQYF.

The chain carries TRBV6-2 or TRBV6-3 and TRBJ1-5; perhaps TRBD1 as D (5 bases). Germline assignment: CDR1 MNHEY and CDR2 SVGEGT. Trimming removed 5 bases from V and 3 bases from J, with 14 bases in between. The CDR3 has 15 amino acids. The CDR3 region has the DNA TGTGCCAGCAGTGGCCCAGGGATCTCCAATCAGCCCCAGCATTTT. This sequence encodes CASSGPGISNQPQHF.

The chain is built from TRBV12-3 or TRBV12-4 and TRBJ1-5, with 8 bases aligning to TRBD1. The J segment lost 7 bases and the V segment lost 6 bases, leaving 11 bases of the junction unmatched. The CDR3 is 15 residues long. The CDR3 region has the DNA TGTGCCAGCAGCTTCCGACAGGGGATCAACCAGCCCCAGCATTTT. Translating it yields CASSFRQGINQPQHF.

The V and J genes are TRBV10-1 and TRBJ2-7, with D possibly being TRBD1 (6 bases). The germline V gene has CDR1 WNHNN and CDR2 SYGVQD (reference sequence). V lost 10 bases and J 0 bases, leaving 25 bases between the germline ends. This CDR3 spans 17 amino acids. The CDR3, as DNA: TGCGCCACCCCGGGACATAAAGACCTAAATTCCTCCTACGAGCAGTACTTC. It encodes CATPGHKDLNSSYEQYF.

Only a few counts were recorded for this clonotype. This chain joins TRBV15 and TRBJ2-3; no firm D call. The CDR3 length is 13 residues. Germline CDR1 is LNHNV and CDR2 is YYDKDF (reference sequence). Trimming left V 8 bases short and J 1 base short, with 10 bases between. The CDR3 DNA is TGTGCCACCTACCACCGGGGCACAGATACGCAGTATTTT. Protein sequence: CATYHRGTDTQYF.